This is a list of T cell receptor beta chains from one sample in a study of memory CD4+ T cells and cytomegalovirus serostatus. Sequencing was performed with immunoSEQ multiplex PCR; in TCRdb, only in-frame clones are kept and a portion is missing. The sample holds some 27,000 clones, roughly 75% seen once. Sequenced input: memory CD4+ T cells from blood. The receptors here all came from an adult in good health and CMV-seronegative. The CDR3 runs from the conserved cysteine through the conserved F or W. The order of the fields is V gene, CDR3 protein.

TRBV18	CASSPSTANQPQHF
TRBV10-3	CAISESNGQDGYTF
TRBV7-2	CASSQAWDSIYF
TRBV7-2	CASSGQGSKETQYF
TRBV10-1	CATLLWGEVMNTEAFF
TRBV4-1	CASSQEAGGRGDTQYF
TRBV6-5	CASSFRTGGNYGYTF
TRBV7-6	CASSPGWDSGYSSYTF
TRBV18	CASSPSKYRSSYEQYF
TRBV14	CASSQIPTDTQYF
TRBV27	CASSFKGGGSLNTEAFF
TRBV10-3	CATLDRGRSGANVLTF
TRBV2	CASRGGQTNYGYTF
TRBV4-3	CASSQDSSGNTIYF
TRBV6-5	CASIPLQGREAFF
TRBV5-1	CASSPTYGQAYEQYF
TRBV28	CAAGSTTGELFF
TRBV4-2	CASSQGVDQPQHF
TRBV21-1	CASSLGDRWNTEAFF
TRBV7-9	CASSLSAGGGHRPYGYTF
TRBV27	CASTLGPGYGYTF
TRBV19	CASSVGLTSTDTQYF
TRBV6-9	CASSYSQGQGATLYGYTF
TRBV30	CAWIPKGSFFTEAFF
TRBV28	CASSAPGQGPYEQYF
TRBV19	CASSIPGIGYGYTF
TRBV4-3	CASSQEATSGGRTDTQYF
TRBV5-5	CASSFYRAETEAFF
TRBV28	CASSQTPWVVGLDAEAFF
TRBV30	CAWSVRQGGYGYTF
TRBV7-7	CASSLQGTGGTGELFF
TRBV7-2	CASSLNWASGSYEQYF
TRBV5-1	CASSPAVLYEQYF
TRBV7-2	CASSIGHGTGELFF
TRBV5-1	CASSLTTPTGELFF
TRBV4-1	CASSQVRTVAGYTF
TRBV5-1	CASSFYSGSSSYNEQFF
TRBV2	CASSGGRASGNTIYF
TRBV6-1	CASSVTGTDYYQPQHF
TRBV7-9	CASSLGTTNYGYTF
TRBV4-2	CASSQGTKSQETQYF